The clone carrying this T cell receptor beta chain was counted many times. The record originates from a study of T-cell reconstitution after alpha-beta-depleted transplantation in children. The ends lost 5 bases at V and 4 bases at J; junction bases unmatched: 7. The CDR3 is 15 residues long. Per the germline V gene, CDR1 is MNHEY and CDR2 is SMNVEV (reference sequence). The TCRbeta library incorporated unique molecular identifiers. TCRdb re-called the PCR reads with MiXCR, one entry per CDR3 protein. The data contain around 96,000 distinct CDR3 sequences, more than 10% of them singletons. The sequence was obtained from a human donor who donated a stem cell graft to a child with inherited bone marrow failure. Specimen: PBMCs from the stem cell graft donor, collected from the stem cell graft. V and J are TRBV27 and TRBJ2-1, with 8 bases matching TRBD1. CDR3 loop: CASSALQGGYNEQFF. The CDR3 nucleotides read TGTGCCAGCAGTGCCTTACAGGGGGGATACAATGAGCAGTTCTTC.